This T cell receptor (beta chain) was captured in a study of blood T cell repertoires in COVID-19. Study as a whole: COVID-19 samples from acute and convalescent phases originated in the United States, Italy and Spain.

Germline assignment: CDR1 SQVTM and CDR2 ANQGSEA. The length of the CDR3 is 11 residues. V lost 3 bases and J 5 bases, leaving 7 bases between the germline ends. How the authors handled the data: It was from reference gene primer amplification that nucleated cell counts were estimated. Sequenced by immunoSEQ multiplex PCR; TCRdb stores in-frame clones only, minus some. V and J calls plus clone size are reproduced from that table; the DNA served to infer D and trimming. Here the sample spans approximately 200,000 clones, roughly 94% being singletons. This rearrangement joins TRBV29-1 to TRBJ2-5; D is unclear. The sequencing input was peripheral blood. The sequence came from a man between 25 and 39 years old with COVID-19, enrolled during active disease. The CDR3 region has the DNA TGCAGCGTTGATTTTCTTGAGACCCAGTACTTC. The encoded protein is CSVDFLETQYF.